This T cell receptor (beta chain) was captured by sequencing in a study of blood T cell repertoires in COVID-19. This CDR3 is 16 amino acids long. J lost 4 bases, V lost 4 bases, and 6 bases had no gene match. Germline V gene sequence: CDR1 MNHNS, CDR2 SASEGT. Generated by immunoSEQ multiplex PCR, the TCRdb table keeps only in-frame clones and is missing some. In the table there are under 50,000 clones, more than 80% of which are singletons. Those enrolled in Seattle joined during active infection and were followed longitudinally afterward. This clone was observed a single time. The chain carries TRBV6-1 and TRBJ2-1; 11 nucleotides match TRBD2. Sequenced input: peripheral blood. This receptor was taken from a man aged 55 to 69 with COVID-19, enrolled during active disease. CDR3 DNA: TGTGCCAGCAGTGGCGGGACTAGCGGTTTTTACAATGAGCAGTTCTTC. Translation: CASSGGTSGFYNEQFF.